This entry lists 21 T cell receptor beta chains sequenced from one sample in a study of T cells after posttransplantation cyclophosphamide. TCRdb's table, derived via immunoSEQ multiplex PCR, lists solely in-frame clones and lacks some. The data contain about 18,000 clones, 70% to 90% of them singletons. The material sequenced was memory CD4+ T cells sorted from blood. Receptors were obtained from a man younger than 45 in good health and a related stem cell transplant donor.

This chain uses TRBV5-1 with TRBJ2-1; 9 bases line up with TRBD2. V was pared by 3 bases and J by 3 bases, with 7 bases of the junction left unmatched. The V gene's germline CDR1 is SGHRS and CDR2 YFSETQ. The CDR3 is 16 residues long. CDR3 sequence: CASSSSPSGDYNEQFF. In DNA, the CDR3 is TGCGCCAGCAGCTCCTCTCCTAGCGGGGACTACAATGAGCAGTTCTTC.

The CDR3 reads CASSLAGDTEAFF. DNA for the CDR3: TGCGCCAGCAGCTTGGCCGGGGACACTGAAGCTTTCTTT. The genes are TRBV5-1 and TRBJ1-1; D unclear. There are 13 residues in the CDR3. Trimming removed 0 bases at V and 3 bases at J, with 6 bases between. Germline values: CDR1 SGHRS, CDR2 YFSETQ.

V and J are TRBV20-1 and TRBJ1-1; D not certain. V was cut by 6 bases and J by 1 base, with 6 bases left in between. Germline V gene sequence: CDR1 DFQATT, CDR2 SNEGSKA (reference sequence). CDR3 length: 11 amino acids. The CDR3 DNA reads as TGCAGTGCCACAGAGAACACTGAAGCTTTCTTT. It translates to CSATENTEAFF.

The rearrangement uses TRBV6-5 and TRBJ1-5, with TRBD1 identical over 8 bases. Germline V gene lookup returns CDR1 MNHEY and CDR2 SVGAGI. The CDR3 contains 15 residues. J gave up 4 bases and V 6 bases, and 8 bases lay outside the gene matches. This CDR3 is CASRTTGDMNQPQHF. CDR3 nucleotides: TGTGCCAGCAGAACGACAGGGGATATGAATCAGCCCCAGCATTTT.

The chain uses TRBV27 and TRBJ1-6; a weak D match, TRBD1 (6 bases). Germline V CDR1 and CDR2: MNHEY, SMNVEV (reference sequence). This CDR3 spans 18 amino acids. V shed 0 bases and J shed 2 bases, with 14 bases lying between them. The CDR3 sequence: CASSLSGGRRTYNSPLHF. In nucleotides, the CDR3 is TGTGCCAGCAGTTTATCGGGGGGGCGAAGGACCTATAATTCACCCCTCCACTTT.

The CDR3 nucleotides are TGCGCCAGCAGCCCGACAGGGAGGTCCGGGGAGCTGTTTTTT. Amino acid sequence: CASSPTGRSGELFF. The gene calls are TRBV5-1 and TRBJ2-2; D possibly corresponds to TRBD1 (7 bases). This CDR3 is 14 amino acids long. Germline V lookup: CDR1 SGHRS, CDR2 YFSETQ. V lost 4 bases to trimming and J lost 6 bases, with 13 bases between them.

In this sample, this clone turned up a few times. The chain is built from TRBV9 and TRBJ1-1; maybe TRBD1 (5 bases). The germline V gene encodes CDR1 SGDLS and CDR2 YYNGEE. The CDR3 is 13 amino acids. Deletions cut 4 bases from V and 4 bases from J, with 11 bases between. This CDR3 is CASSRDSVTEAFF. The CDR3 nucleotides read TGTGCCAGCAGCCGAGACAGTGTCACTGAAGCTTTCTTT.

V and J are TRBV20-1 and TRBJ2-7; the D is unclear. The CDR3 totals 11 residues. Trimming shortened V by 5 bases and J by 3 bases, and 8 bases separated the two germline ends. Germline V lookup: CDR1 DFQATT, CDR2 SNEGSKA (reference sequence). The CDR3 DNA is TGCAGTGCTCGACTGGACTACGAGCAGTACTTC. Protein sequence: CSARLDYEQYF.

The CDR3: CASTLALEREKLFF. The CDR3 DNA sequence: TGCGCCAGCACCTTGGCCCTTGAGAGGGAAAAACTGTTTTTT. The V call is TRBV4-1, the J call TRBJ1-4; D is undetermined. Germline CDR1 reads MGHRA; CDR2 reads YSYEKL. The CDR3 sequence is 14 residues long. The V gene lost 7 bases and the J gene lost 8 bases, with 17 bases spanning the gap.

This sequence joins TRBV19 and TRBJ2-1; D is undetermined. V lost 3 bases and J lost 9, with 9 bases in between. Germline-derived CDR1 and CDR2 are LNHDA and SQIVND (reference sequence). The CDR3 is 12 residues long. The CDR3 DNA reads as TGTGCCAGTAGTATGTTCTCGGGTGAGCAGTTCTTC. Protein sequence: CASSMFSGEQFF.

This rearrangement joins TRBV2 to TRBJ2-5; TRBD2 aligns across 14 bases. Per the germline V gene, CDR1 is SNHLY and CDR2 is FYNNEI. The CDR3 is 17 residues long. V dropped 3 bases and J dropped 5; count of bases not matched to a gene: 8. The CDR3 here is CASSDRRGLAGGETQYF. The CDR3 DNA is TGTGCCAGCAGTGATAGGCGTGGACTAGCGGGGGGCGAGACCCAGTACTTC.

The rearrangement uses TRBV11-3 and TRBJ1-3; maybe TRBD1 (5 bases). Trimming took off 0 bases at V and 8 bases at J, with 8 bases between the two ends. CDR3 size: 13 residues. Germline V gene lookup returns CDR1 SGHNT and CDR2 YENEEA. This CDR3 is CASSLDTGDTIYF. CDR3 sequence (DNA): TGTGCCAGCAGCTTAGATACGGGGGACACCATATATTTT.

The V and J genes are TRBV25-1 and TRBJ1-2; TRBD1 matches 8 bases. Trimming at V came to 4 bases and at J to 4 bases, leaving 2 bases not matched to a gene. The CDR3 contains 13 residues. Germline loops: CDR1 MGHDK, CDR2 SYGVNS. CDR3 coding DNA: TGTGCCAGCAGTGCGGGACAGGTCTATGGCTACACCTTC. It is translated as CASSAGQVYGYTF.

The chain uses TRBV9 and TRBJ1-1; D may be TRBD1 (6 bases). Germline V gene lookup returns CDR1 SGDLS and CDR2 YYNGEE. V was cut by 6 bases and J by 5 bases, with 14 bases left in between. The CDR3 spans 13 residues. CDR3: CASTSGAGTEAFF. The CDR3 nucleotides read TGTGCCAGCACTTCAGGGGCAGGAACTGAAGCTTTCTTT.

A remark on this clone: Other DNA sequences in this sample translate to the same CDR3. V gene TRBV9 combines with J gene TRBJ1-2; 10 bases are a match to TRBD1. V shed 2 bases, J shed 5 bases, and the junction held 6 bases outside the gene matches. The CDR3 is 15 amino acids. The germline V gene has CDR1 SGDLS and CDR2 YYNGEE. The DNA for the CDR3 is TGTGCCAGCAGCGTCGGGGACAGGGGAAAGTATGGCTACACCTTC. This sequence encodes CASSVGDRGKYGYTF.

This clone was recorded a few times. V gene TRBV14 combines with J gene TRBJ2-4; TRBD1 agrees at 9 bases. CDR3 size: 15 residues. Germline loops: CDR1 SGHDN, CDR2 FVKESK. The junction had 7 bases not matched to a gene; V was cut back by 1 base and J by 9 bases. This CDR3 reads CASSQVDRGPSIQYF. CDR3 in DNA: TGTGCCAGCAGCCAAGTGGACAGGGGCCCAAGCATTCAGTACTTC.

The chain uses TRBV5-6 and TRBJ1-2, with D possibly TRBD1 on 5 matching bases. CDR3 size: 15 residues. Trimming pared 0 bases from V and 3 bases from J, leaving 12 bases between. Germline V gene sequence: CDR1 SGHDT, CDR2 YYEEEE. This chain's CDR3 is CASSLAAGHYYGYTF. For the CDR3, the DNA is TGTGCCAGCAGCTTGGCGGCGGGGCACTACTATGGCTACACCTTC.

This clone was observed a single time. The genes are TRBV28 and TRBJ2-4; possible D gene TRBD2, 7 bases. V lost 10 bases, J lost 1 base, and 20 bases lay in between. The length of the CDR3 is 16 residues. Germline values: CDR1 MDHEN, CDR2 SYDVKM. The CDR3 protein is CATKGGGAEAKNIQYF. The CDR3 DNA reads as TGTGCCACCAAGGGTGGGGGGGCGGAGGCCAAAAACATTCAGTACTTC.

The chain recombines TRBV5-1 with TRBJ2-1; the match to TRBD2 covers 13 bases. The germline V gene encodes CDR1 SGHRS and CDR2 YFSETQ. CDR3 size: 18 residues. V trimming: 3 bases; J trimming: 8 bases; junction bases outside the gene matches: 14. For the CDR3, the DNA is TGCGCCAGCAGCTCCGGGACTAGCGGGGCGTCTAGGGGAGATGAGCAGTTCTTC. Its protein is CASSSGTSGASRGDEQFF.

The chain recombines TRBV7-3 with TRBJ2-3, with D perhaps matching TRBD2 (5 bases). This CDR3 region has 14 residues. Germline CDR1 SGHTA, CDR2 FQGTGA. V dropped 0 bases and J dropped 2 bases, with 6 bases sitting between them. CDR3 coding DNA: TGTGCCAGCAGCTTAACCGGGGTCACAGATACGCAGTATTTT. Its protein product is CASSLTGVTDTQYF.

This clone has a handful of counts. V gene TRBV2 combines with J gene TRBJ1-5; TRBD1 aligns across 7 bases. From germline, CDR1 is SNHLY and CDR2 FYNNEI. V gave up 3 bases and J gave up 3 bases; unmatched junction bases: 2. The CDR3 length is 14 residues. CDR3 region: CASSEGQNNQPQHF. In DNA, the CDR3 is TGTGCCAGCAGTGAGGGACAGAACAATCAGCCCCAGCATTTT.